The entry below gives a single T cell receptor beta chain sequence along with its context. What it binds is not known. TCRdb keeps only in-frame clones here, not all; method: immunoSEQ multiplex PCR. Of over 20,000 clones in the sample, approximately 86% were seen once. The junction had 8 bases not matched to a gene; V was cut back by 5 bases and J by 6 bases. The CDR3 loop spans 15 amino acids. The germline V gene has CDR1 SGHTA and CDR2 FQGNSA. This specimen comes from a study of OX40 agonist ivuxolimab in advanced cancers. Study background: A mean age of roughly 60 years, range about 20 to 79, was recorded, and 70% to 85% were male. General observations from the study: At 0.1 to 3.0 mg/kg and by week 6, CD4+ and CD8+ T cells in the blood had expanded clonally.

The clonotype was recovered from an adult with an advanced solid tumor such as melanoma, head and neck, liver or kidney cancer. The specimen comprised CD4+ or CD8+ T cells sorted from blood, sampled in a trial of the OX40 agonist ivuxolimab. This chain links TRBV7-2 with TRBJ2-1; TRBD1 matches at 9 bases. This CDR3 is CASSLTGGIPNEQFF. The CDR3 nucleotides read TGTGCCAGCAGCCTTACAGGGGGCATCCCCAATGAGCAGTTCTTC.